The rows below give T cell receptor beta chains drawn from one sample of a study of T cell changes during pregnancy in multiple sclerosis. The method was immunoSEQ multiplex PCR; TCRdb's version includes in-frame clones alone and lacks a portion of them. The sample has some 110,000 clones, about 94% seen once. The source material was peripheral blood, sampled in the third trimester of pregnancy. These receptor sequences come from a female donor with multiple sclerosis, enrolled in a pregnancy study. Both conserved end residues are trimmed from each CDR3.

v_call	j_call	cdr3_aa
TRBV10-3	TRBJ2-3	AISGRGGTSPDTQY
TRBV7-2	TRBJ2-2	ASSPPGELF
TRBV6-1	TRBJ2-3	ASSALAGGSTDTQY
TRBV5-4	TRBJ1-1	ASSAGTRQNTEAF
TRBV29-1	TRBJ2-3	SVEDPLAGRTDTQY
TRBV11-3	TRBJ2-1	ASSLGGSGSYNEQF
TRBV13	TRBJ2-2	ASSFDPGTGELF
TRBV6-5	TRBJ2-7	ASSSAGYEQY
TRBV5-1	TRBJ2-3	ASSLGTSGSTSTDTQY
TRBV7-2	TRBJ2-7	ASSPQLAGVGYEQY
TRBV11-2	TRBJ2-1	ASSLMAAGTFYNEQF
TRBV28	TRBJ2-7	ASRTTTSGRPYEQY
TRBV2	TRBJ1-1	ALQGIRRNTEAF
TRBV25-1	TRBJ1-2	ASRQTGEEDGYT
TRBV5-5	TRBJ2-3	ASSLDSGPGTDTQY
TRBV28	TRBJ2-7	ASQPHSSPENYEQY
TRBV5-1	TRBJ2-2	ASSVDGDGELF
TRBV2	TRBJ2-5	ASRLTGPETQY
TRBV2	TRBJ1-5	ASGGQAGNQPQH
TRBV19	TRBJ1-1	ASSQGQTWEAF
TRBV5-6	TRBJ1-4	ASSTGTGGEKLF
TRBV5-4	TRBJ1-6	ASSLDRSVLH
TRBV7-9	TRBJ2-3	ASSLSTVTDTQY
TRBV5-1	TRBJ2-7	ASSLDRYEQY
TRBV11-2	TRBJ1-2	ASSLGGTGVVGYT
TRBV6-1	TRBJ1-5	ASSELDTNQPQH
TRBV19	TRBJ2-2	ASTGTGGFSGELF
TRBV10-3	TRBJ2-5	AISPDSGETQY
TRBV9	TRBJ2-5	ASSVGGWQEETQY
TRBV5-1	TRBJ1-1	ASSLGPSNTEAF
TRBV30	TRBJ2-1	ACTRTSGNSYNEQF
TRBV10-3	TRBJ1-1	AISESEGRAF
TRBV5-1	TRBJ2-5	ASSLAEKVETQY
TRBV28	TRBJ1-1	ASSLSARTEAF
TRBV5-1	TRBJ2-5	ASSPGLSLQETQY
TRBV10-3	TRBJ2-7	AITQDTSYEQY
TRBV7-2	TRBJ2-7	ASSLGLNYEQY
TRBV6-1	TRBJ2-5	ASRSQWEETQY
TRBV7-3	TRBJ2-5	ASSSRQGETQY
TRBV7-7	TRBJ2-5	ASSQGGASETQY
TRBV25-1	TRBJ1-6	ASSAGLEKAPLH
TRBV2	TRBJ1-4	ASSGRTSTNEKLF
TRBV2	TRBJ2-5	ASSGGVRDRGETQY
TRBV4-1	TRBJ2-1	ASSQDNLAGEDEQF
TRBV9	TRBJ1-2	ASSVDPGSGYGYT
TRBV28	TRBJ2-3	AINRRAGDTQY